Shown below are 7 T cell receptor beta chains from a single sample sequenced in a study of blood T cell repertoires in COVID-19. The protocol was immunoSEQ multiplex PCR, while the TCRdb copy is restricted to in-frame clones and leaves out a portion. The sample has about 260,000 clones, roughly four fifths seen once. The sequencing input was peripheral blood. These receptor sequences come from a woman in her forties or fifties who had recovered from COVID-19.

The chain couples TRBV4-3 to TRBJ2-7, with D perhaps matching TRBD2 (6 bases). There are 15 residues in the CDR3. Trimming took 1 base from V and 2 from J, leaving 12 bases between them. Germline V gives CDR1 LGHNA, CDR2 YSLEER. CDR3: CASSQGVREAYEQYF. The CDR3 DNA reads TGCGCCAGCAGCCAAGGGGTCAGGGAGGCCTACGAGCAGTACTTC.

The chain couples TRBV6-6 to TRBJ2-5; TRBD2 matches 8 bases. Per the germline V gene, CDR1 is MNHNY and CDR2 is SVGAGI (reference sequence). This CDR3 region has 16 residues. The V segment lost 2 bases and the J segment 4 bases; nucleotides outside the gene matches: 9. The CDR3 reads CASSYQGTSRPETQYF. The CDR3 DNA is TGTGCCAGCAGTTACCAAGGGACTAGTCGCCCAGAGACCCAGTACTTC.

J is TRBJ2-7 and V is TRBV6-2 or TRBV6-3; D may be TRBD1 (6 bases). Germline V gives CDR1 MNHEY, CDR2 SVGEGT. Trimming cost V 4 bases and J 4 bases, with 11 bases left between them. The CDR3 is made up of 13 amino acids. As DNA, the CDR3 is TGTGCCAGCAGTTCGTCCAGGGGTTACGAGCAGTACTTC. It codes for CASSSSRGYEQYF.

The V call is TRBV12-3 or TRBV12-4, the J call TRBJ1-1; possibly TRBD1 for D (5 bases). This CDR3 has 13 amino acids. With 6 bases removed from V and 3 bases from J, the gap between germline ends came to 11 bases. CDR3 sequence: CASSQRDYTEAFF. DNA for the CDR3: TGTGCCAGCAGCCAACGGGACTACACTGAAGCTTTCTTT.

The chain has TRBV28 and TRBJ1-4; no clear D gene. Germline CDR1 MDHEN, CDR2 SYDVKM. V gave up 7 bases and J gave up 10 bases, with 16 bases separating them. The CDR3 loop spans 13 amino acids. The chain's CDR3 is CASTPFSEGKLFF. The DNA for the CDR3 is TGTGCCAGCACACCATTCTCAGAGGGAAAACTGTTTTTT.

V usage is TRBV7-6 and J usage is TRBJ2-2; 8 nucleotides match TRBD1. Per the germline V gene, CDR1 is SGHVS and CDR2 is FNYEAQ. V shed 3 bases and J 7 bases; nucleotides not matched to a gene: 10. There are 16 residues in the CDR3. The CDR3 sequence is CASSLGDRGYGGELFF. The CDR3 nucleotides read TGTGCCAGCAGCTTGGGCGACAGGGGATATGGCGGGGAGCTGTTTTTT.

The chain combines TRBV30 with TRBJ2-7; TRBD1 might be the D (5 bases). This CDR3 has 16 amino acids. Trimming took off 1 base at V and 4 bases at J, with 20 bases between the two ends. Germline lookup yields CDR1 GTSNPN and CDR2 SVGIG (reference sequence). The CDR3 bases are TGTGCCTGGAGTGATCGTGGCAGGGCGGCCAGATACGAGCAGTACTTC. As protein: CAWSDRGRAARYEQYF.